These 32 T cell receptor beta chains came from one sample sequenced in a study of PD-1 blockade in classical Hodgkin lymphoma. The data were produced by immunoSEQ multiplex PCR, yet TCRdb's version contains in-frame clones alone and is incomplete. The sample has over 60,000 clones, 75% to 95% seen once; the top ten hold 10%. Documented time point: cycle 4 day 1 (C4D1), after less than seven weeks of nivolumab. Every single patient, without exception, relapsed after autologous stem cell transplantation, and brentuximab vedotin exposure varied. The sample in question was peripheral blood mononuclear cells (PBMCs), obtained before the fourth cycle of nivolumab. These receptors all come from a human donor with classical Hodgkin lymphoma.

The rearrangement links TRBV10-1 to TRBJ2-7; 9 nucleotides line up with TRBD1. The CDR3 has 14 amino acids. Germline trimming cut 6 bases from V and 2 bases from J; bases unmatched to any gene: 5. In germline, CDR1 is WNHNN, CDR2 SYGVQD (reference sequence). The CDR3 protein is CASSRDRAAYEQYF. CDR3 bases: TGCGCCAGCAGCAGGGACAGGGCCGCCTACGAGCAGTACTTC.

The chain uses TRBV9 and TRBJ1-2, with D tentatively TRBD1 (6 bases). This CDR3 contains 12 residues. The V gene's germline CDR1 is SGDLS and CDR2 YYNGEE. The V end was cut by 4 bases, the J end by 8 bases, with 12 bases between. CDR3 nucleotide sequence: TGTGCCAGCAGCCCACAGGGAGGCGGCTACACCTTC. This translates into CASSPQGGGYTF.

J is TRBJ1-2 and V is TRBV2; perhaps TRBD1 as D (5 bases). Trimming removed 4 bases from V and 3 bases from J, with 12 bases in between. Germline V gene lookup returns CDR1 SNHLY and CDR2 FYNNEI. CDR3 length equals 14 residues. The CDR3 sequence: CASSAGTYHYGYTF. CDR3 DNA sequence: TGTGCCAGCAGTGCCGGGACCTACCACTATGGCTACACCTTC.

This chain uses TRBV10-1 with TRBJ2-3; 10 nucleotides align to TRBD1. This CDR3 is 13 amino acids long. Losses at the gene ends were 4 bases for V and 9 bases for J; bases not matched to a gene: 4. Germline loops: CDR1 WNHNN, CDR2 SYGVQD (reference sequence). The CDR3 is CASSGDRGTTQYF. The DNA for the CDR3 is TGCGCCAGCAGTGGGGACAGGGGCACGACGCAGTATTTT.

The chain combines TRBV2 with TRBJ2-1, with D tentatively TRBD1 (5 bases). V was clipped by 6 bases and J by 1 base, with 16 bases between them. This CDR3 has 16 residues. Germline lookup yields CDR1 SNHLY and CDR2 FYNNEI. The CDR3: CASRTKGYASYNEQFF. In nucleotides, the CDR3 is TGTGCCAGCAGGACGAAGGGGTATGCGTCCTACAATGAGCAGTTCTTC.

V usage is TRBV5-1 and J usage is TRBJ2-1; weak D call: TRBD2 (5 bases). This CDR3 region has 12 residues. CDR1 and CDR2 from the germline V gene are SGHRS and YFSETQ. V lost 7 bases and J 12 bases, leaving 17 bases between the germline ends. The CDR3 coding sequence is TGCGCCAGCGGTAAGGACCGGGATACGCAGTTCTTC. Translating it yields CASGKDRDTQFF.

CDR3: CASSTSGGETGPRSSYNEQFF. The CDR3 DNA reads TGTGCCAGCAGCACTAGCGGGGGGGAAACCGGCCCCAGAAGCTCCTACAATGAGCAGTTCTTC. The gene calls are TRBV2 and TRBJ2-1; TRBD2 aligns across 13 bases. Germline V gives CDR1 SNHLY, CDR2 FYNNEI. This CDR3 contains 21 residues. Losses at the gene ends were 6 bases for V and 0 bases for J; bases not matched to a gene: 17.

This clone was detected once. The chain employs TRBV13 and TRBJ2-7; 13 bases line up with TRBD2. J lost 3 bases, V lost 0 bases, and 5 bases had no gene match. In germline, CDR1 is PRHDT, CDR2 FYEKMQ (reference sequence). The CDR3 covers 17 residues. CDR3 amino acids: CASSLGTSGGRVYEQYF. CDR3 DNA sequence: TGTGCCAGCAGCTTAGGGACTAGCGGGGGGAGGGTCTACGAGCAGTACTTC.

The V and J genes are TRBV6-1 and TRBJ1-4, with 7 bases that match TRBD1. Germline V gives CDR1 MNHNS, CDR2 SASEGT. This CDR3 has 16 residues. Trimming took 4 bases from V and 8 from J; bases not matched to a gene: 13. The CDR3 loop is CASSGPQGGSREKLFF. In nucleotides, the CDR3 is TGTGCCAGCAGTGGCCCGCAAGGGGGCTCTCGGGAAAAACTGTTTTTT.

This rearrangement joins TRBV19 to TRBJ2-2; D is possibly TRBD1 (6 bases). This CDR3 has 16 residues. V lost 5 bases to trimming and J lost 7 bases, with 20 bases between them. Germline V gene sequence: CDR1 LNHDA, CDR2 SQIVND (reference sequence). The DNA of the CDR3 is TGTGCCAGTAGTGCAGGGGTGTACCTTTCCGGCGGGGAGCTGTTTTTT. Its protein is CASSAGVYLSGGELFF.

This chain links TRBV9 with TRBJ1-6; D not resolved. The germline CDR1 and CDR2 sequences are SGDLS and YYNGEE. The CDR3 has 13 amino acids. The V and J ends lost 0 bases and 10 bases respectively, with 8 bases between them. CDR3 sequence (DNA): TGTGCCAGCAGCGTAGGGGCGGGCTCACCCCTCCACTTT. Protein product: CASSVGAGSPLHF.

The CDR3 loop is CASSEDNTEAFF. In DNA, the CDR3 is TGTGCCAGCAGTGAAGACAACACTGAAGCTTTCTTT. The chain is built from TRBV6-1 and TRBJ1-1; no reliable D call. The CDR3 spans 12 residues. Per the germline V gene, CDR1 is MNHNS and CDR2 is SASEGT. Trimming stripped 1 base from V and 2 bases from J, with 2 bases between.

The chain uses TRBV5-6 and TRBJ1-1; 7 nucleotides agree with TRBD1. Germline CDR1 and CDR2: SGHDT and YYEEEE. V trimming: 0 bases; J trimming: 5 bases; junction bases outside the gene matches: 4. The CDR3 contains 14 residues. The CDR3 sequence: CASSLGQGSTEAFF. The CDR3 DNA reads as TGTGCCAGCAGCTTGGGACAGGGTTCGACTGAAGCTTTCTTT.

The V call is TRBV13, the J call TRBJ2-3; 9 positions match TRBD1. Germline assignment: CDR1 PRHDT and CDR2 FYEKMQ (reference sequence). The CDR3 spans 18 residues. Losses at the gene ends were 7 bases for V and 4 bases for J; bases not matched to a gene: 18. The DNA for the CDR3 is TGTGCCAGCACCCATACACCTCCTGGGACAGGGAGCCCAGATACGCAGTATTTT. It specifies CASTHTPPGTGSPDTQYF. Using reference TRBV13 and TRBJ2-3 for the parts outside the CDR3, the full variable domain is AAGVIQSPRHLIKEKRETATLKCYPIPRHDTVYWYQQGPGQDPQFLISFYEKMQSDKGSIPDRFSAQQFSDYHSELNMSSLELGDSALYFCASTHTPPGTGSPDTQYFGPGTRLTVL.

The J gene is TRBJ2-1, the V gene TRBV18, with 10 nucleotides matching TRBD1. Germline values: CDR1 KGHSH, CDR2 LQKENI. V lost 6 bases to trimming and J lost 1 base; unmatched junction nucleotides: 6. This CDR3 region has 16 residues. CDR3 sequence: CASSPTGGASYNEQFF. The CDR3 DNA reads as TGTGCCAGCTCCCCGACAGGGGGCGCATCCTACAATGAGCAGTTCTTC.

This chain connects TRBV5-1 to TRBJ1-2, with 11 bases fitting TRBD1. The CDR3 covers 16 residues. After removal of 2 bases from V and 6 bases from J, the junction contained 9 bases not matched to a gene. Germline values: CDR1 SGHRS, CDR2 YFSETQ. CDR3 protein: CASSFEGQGVVNGYTF. As DNA, the CDR3 is TGCGCCAGCAGCTTCGAGGGACAGGGGGTAGTAAATGGCTACACCTTC. Looking up the rest from reference TRBV5-1 and TRBJ1-2 gives the full variable domain: KAGVTQTPRYLIKTRGQQVTLSCSPISGHRSVSWYQQTPGQGLQFLFEYFSETQRNKGNFPGRFSGRQFSNSRSEMNVSTLELGDSALYLCASSFEGQGVVNGYTFGSGTRLTVV.

This clone has more than one count but fewer than ten. CDR3: CASSQETGGAGNYGYTF. CDR3 sequence (DNA): TGTGCCAGCAGCCAAGAAACGGGGGGCGCTGGGAACTATGGCTACACCTTC. This chain uses TRBV4-2 with TRBJ1-2; weak D call: TRBD1 (6 bases). Trimming shortened V by 0 bases and J by 2 bases, and 16 bases separated the two germline ends. The germline CDR1 and CDR2 sequences are LGHNA and YNFKEQ. The CDR3 runs to 17 residues.

The V call is TRBV18, the J call TRBJ2-7; 10 positions agree with TRBD1. The CDR3 is made up of 14 amino acids. CDR1 is KGHSH and CDR2 is LQKENI in the germline V gene. V lost 3 bases and J lost 4; bases outside the gene matches: 3. The CDR3 DNA reads TGTGCCAGCTCACCGACAGGGGGCTTTTACGAGCAGTACTTC. It yields the protein CASSPTGGFYEQYF.

J is TRBJ2-5 and V is TRBV6-5; 14 bases are shared with TRBD2. CDR3 length: 16 residues. With V trimmed by 4 bases and J by 4 bases, 5 bases remained unmatched. CDR1 and CDR2 from the germline V gene are MNHEY and SVGAGI. CDR3 DNA: TGTGCCAGCAGTTTCGGGACTAGCGGGGGTAGAGAGACCCAGTACTTC. This gives the protein CASSFGTSGGRETQYF.

The chain links TRBV29-1 to TRBJ2-1; no clear D. Trimming took off 3 bases at V and 8 bases at J, with 11 bases between the two ends. CDR3 length: 12 amino acids. CDR1 is SQVTM, CDR2 ANQGSEA, per germline. CDR3 in amino acids: CSVEGSSHEQFF. The CDR3, as DNA: TGCAGCGTTGAGGGCAGTAGCCATGAGCAGTTCTTC.

The chain carries TRBV6-5 and TRBJ1-3, with D unclear. Germline CDR1 and CDR2: MNHEY and SVGAGI. CDR3 size: 15 residues. The V gene lost 0 bases and the J gene lost 6 bases, with 12 bases spanning the gap. The CDR3 DNA is TGTGCCAGCAGTTACTCGGTTCTGGTGCAAAACACCATATATTTT. This encodes CASSYSVLVQNTIYF.

The CDR3 DNA follows: TGTGCCATCGGGGACGAGGGAACTACCTACGAGCAGTACTTC. It translates to CAIGDEGTTYEQYF. The V call is TRBV10-3, the J call TRBJ2-7; D may correspond to TRBD1 or TRBD2 (5 bases each). V shed 8 bases and J shed 2 bases, with 16 bases lying between them. Germline loops: CDR1 ENHRY, CDR2 SYGVKD. This CDR3 is 14 amino acids long.

The genes are TRBV7-6 and TRBJ2-3; 8 bases match TRBD2. Germline CDR1 SGHVS, CDR2 FNYEAQ. The CDR3 contains 12 residues. The CDR3 loop reads CATGGATDTQYF. In DNA form, the CDR3 reads TGTGCGACCGGGGGGGCCACAGATACGCAGTATTTT.

The chain joins TRBV5-4 to TRBJ2-7; D unclear. V shed 0 bases and J shed 2 bases, with 6 bases lying between them. In germline, CDR1 is SGHNT, CDR2 YYREEE (reference sequence). The CDR3 consists of 13 residues. CDR3 sequence: CASSLGMTYEQYF. CDR3 in DNA: TGTGCCAGCAGCTTGGGCATGACCTACGAGCAGTACTTC.

J is TRBJ1-3 and V is TRBV6-1, with D unclear. V was pared by 7 bases and J by 5 bases, with 18 bases between. This CDR3 contains 15 residues. Germline assignment: CDR1 MNHNS and CDR2 SASEGT. The CDR3 region is CASTVEGYRRNTIYF. CDR3 coding DNA: TGTGCCAGCACCGTCGAAGGGTATCGGAGAAACACCATATATTTT.

This clone was found once. The rearrangement uses TRBV7-9 and TRBJ1-3; no reliable D call. Germline V lookup: CDR1 SEHNR, CDR2 FQNEAQ (reference sequence). This CDR3 has 13 amino acids. V was pared by 2 bases and J by 3 bases, with 5 bases between. As DNA, the CDR3 is TGTGCCAGCAGCTTATCTAGTGGAAACACCATATATTTT. It encodes CASSLSSGNTIYF.

The chain employs TRBV19 and TRBJ2-2; 13 positions match TRBD2. Germline-derived CDR1 and CDR2 are LNHDA and SQIVND (reference sequence). J gave up 1 base and V 6 bases, and 5 bases lay outside the gene matches. This CDR3 region has 17 residues. As DNA, the CDR3 is TGTGCCAGTAGCCGGACTAGCGGGGGTGTGAACACCGGGGAGCTGTTTTTT. It codes for CASSRTSGGVNTGELFF.

The chain employs TRBV11-3 and TRBJ2-7, with a possible D match to TRBD1 (6 bases). This CDR3 contains 15 residues. Germline CDR1 and CDR2: SGHNT and YENEEA. V was shortened by 1 base and J by 2 bases, with 12 bases between the two germline ends. The CDR3 sequence is CASSLGPTGTYEQYF. The CDR3 bases are TGTGCCAGCAGCTTAGGCCCGACAGGAACCTACGAGCAGTACTTC.

V is TRBV5-1 and J is TRBJ2-3; 7 bases align to TRBD1. Trimming cost V 1 base and J 2 bases; bases outside gene matches: 4. Germline-derived CDR1 and CDR2 are SGHRS and YFSETQ. This CDR3 has 15 residues. CDR3 nucleotides: TGCGCCAGCAGCTTGTCAGGGACAGTCACAGATACGCAGTATTTT. It yields the protein CASSLSGTVTDTQYF.

The chain recombines TRBV2 with TRBJ2-5, with unresolved D. The CDR3 has 10 amino acids. Germline V lookup: CDR1 SNHLY, CDR2 FYNNEI. The germline V and J ends were trimmed by 4 bases and 5 bases, with 2 bases remaining between them. DNA for the CDR3: TGTGCCAGCAGTGGTGAGACCCAGTACTTC. This translates into CASSGETQYF.

The rearrangement links TRBV4-1 to TRBJ1-5; tentative D call: TRBD1 (5 bases). Germline values: CDR1 MGHRA, CDR2 YSYEKL. Trimming shortened V by 11 bases and J by 0 bases, and 14 bases separated the two germline ends. This CDR3 spans 14 amino acids. The CDR3 DNA sequence: TGCGCCTCTTCTGGGGCTGATAGCAATCAGCCCCAGCATTTT. As protein: CASSGADSNQPQHF.

This clone occurred once. V gene TRBV2 combines with J gene TRBJ1-5, with TRBD1 matching 8 bases. The CDR3 is made up of 16 amino acids. CDR1 and CDR2 from the germline V gene are SNHLY and FYNNEI. V dropped 2 bases and J dropped 5; count of bases not matched to a gene: 8. Here the CDR3 reads CASSESPGGVDQPQHF. The CDR3 DNA follows: TGTGCCAGCAGTGAATCTCCAGGGGGCGTCGATCAGCCCCAGCATTTT.